What follows is one T cell receptor beta chain and its context. Its specificity is unknown. The entry originates in a study of shared clonotypes between healthy human individuals. General observations from the study: Estimated clonotype richness was generally higher in naive than memory subsets.

For each subset, genomic DNA was distributed in equal portions over several immunoSEQ plates. The protocol was immunoSEQ multiplex PCR, while the TCRdb copy is restricted to in-frame clones and leaves out a portion. The table records over a million clones, approximately 98.5% of them present only once. CDR3 size: 16 residues. Germline V gene sequence: CDR1 SGHAT, CDR2 FQNNGV. The V and J ends lost 2 bases and 8 bases, in that order; junction bases with no gene match: 6. V is TRBV11-2 and J is TRBJ2-1; 13 bases align to TRBD2. This clonotype was obtained from a young man in good health. Sequencing input: naive CD4+ T cells sorted from blood. The subset was: CD45RA+ positively selected. The CDR3 region has the DNA TGTGCCAGCAGCTTAATGACTAGCGGGAGGTTAGATGAGCAGTTCTTC. It codes for CASSLMTSGRLDEQFF.